Sequencing of this T cell receptor beta chain was carried out in a study of monozygotic twins with inflammatory bowel disease. Points from the study as a whole: Healthy co-twins exceeded IBD patients in TCRbeta diversity as measured by inverse Simpson.

About this clonotype itself: Its cognate antigen is unknown.

cDNA was made in eight separate reactions per sample. TCRdb re-analyzed the 5' RACE reads; it lists each CDR3 protein once, without DNA. Recorded here are some 450,000 distinct CDR3 sequences; the top ten clones represent 2% to 3%. Sequencing used blood. This TCR derives from a human donor with ulcerative colitis or Crohn's disease, or a healthy co-twin of an affected twin (not recorded which).

CDR3 region: CSARDVEVYTIYF. The genes are TRBV20-1 and TRBJ1-3. This CDR3 has 13 amino acids. Germline V lookup: CDR1 DFQATT, CDR2 SNEGSKA (reference sequence).